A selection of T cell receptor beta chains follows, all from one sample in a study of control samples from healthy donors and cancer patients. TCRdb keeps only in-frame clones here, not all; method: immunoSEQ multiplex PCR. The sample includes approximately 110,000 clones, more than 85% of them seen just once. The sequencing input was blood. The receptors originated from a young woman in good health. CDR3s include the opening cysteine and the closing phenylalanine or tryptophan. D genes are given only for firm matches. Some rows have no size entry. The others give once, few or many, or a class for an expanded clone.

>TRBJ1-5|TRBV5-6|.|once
TGTGCCAGCAGCTTAGGTAGCAATCAGCCCCAGCATTTT
CASSLGSNQPQHF
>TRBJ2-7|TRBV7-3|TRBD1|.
TGTGCCAGCAGCGCGACAGGGGGTAATAAGGGCGAGCAGTACTTC
CASSATGGNKGEQYF
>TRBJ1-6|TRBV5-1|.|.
TGCGCCAGCAGCTTGGGCCAGAACTATAATTCACCCCTCCACTTT
CASSLGQNYNSPLHF
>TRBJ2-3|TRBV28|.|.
TGTGCCAGCAGTTTGCCGGACACAGATACGCAGTATTTT
CASSLPDTDTQYF
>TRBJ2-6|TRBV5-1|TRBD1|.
TGCGCCAGCAGCGGGGGGACAGGGCCCATCTCTGGGGCCAACGTCCTGACTTTC
CASSGGTGPISGANVLTF
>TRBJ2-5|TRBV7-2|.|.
TGTGCCAGCAGCTCCTCTAGGGGGGAGACCCAGTACTTC
CASSSSRGETQYF
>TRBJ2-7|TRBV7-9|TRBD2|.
TGTGCCAGCAGCCTCAAGGCGAGCGGGGGTAGGAGCTCCTACGAGCAGTACTTC
CASSLKASGGRSSYEQYF
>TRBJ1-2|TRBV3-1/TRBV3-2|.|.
TGTGCCAGCAGCCAAGGGGGAGTCAGGGATACTAACTATGGCTACACCTTC
CASSQGGVRDTNYGYTF
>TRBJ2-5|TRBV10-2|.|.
TGCGCCACCGAGGGTTATGGCGGGGCCCAAGAGACCCAGTACTTC
CATEGYGGAQETQYF
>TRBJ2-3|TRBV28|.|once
TGTGCCAGCAGCCATGCGCGACCATCGGGACACCTCACAGATACGCAGTATTTT
CASSHARPSGHLTDTQYF
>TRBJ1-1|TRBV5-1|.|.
TGCGCCAGCAGCCCCGAAGTTGGGGGAGCTTTCTTT
CASSPEVGGAFF
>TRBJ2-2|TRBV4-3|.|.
TGCGCCAGCAGCCAAGAATGGGCCCACATCACCGGGGAGCTGTTTTTT
CASSQEWAHITGELFF
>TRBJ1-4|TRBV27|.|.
TGTGCCAGCAGCAGGACGGACATAAATGAAAAACTGTTTTTT
CASSRTDINEKLFF
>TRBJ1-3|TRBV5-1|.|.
TGCGCCAGCAGCTTGGCCCATGTACCCGGAAACACCATATATTTT
CASSLAHVPGNTIYF
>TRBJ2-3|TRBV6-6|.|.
TGTGCCAGCAGTTACTCAGGGTCAGATACGCAGTATTTT
CASSYSGSDTQYF
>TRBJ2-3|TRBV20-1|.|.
TGCAGTGCACTGAGGGGCGATACGCAGTATTTT
CSALRGDTQYF
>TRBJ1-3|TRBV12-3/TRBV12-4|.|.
TGTGCCAGCACAACGTTGGGTGCCATATATTTT
CASTTLGAIYF
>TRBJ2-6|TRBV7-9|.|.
TGTGCCAGCGGGTCGGTCTCTGGGGCCAACGTCCTGACTTTC
CASGSVSGANVLTF
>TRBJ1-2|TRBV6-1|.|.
TGTGCCAGCAGTGAAGCTGGGGGGTATGGCTACACCTTC
CASSEAGGYGYTF
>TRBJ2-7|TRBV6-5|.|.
TGTGCCACCATTGCTTTTGCGGCCGAGCAGTACTTC
CATIAFAAEQYF
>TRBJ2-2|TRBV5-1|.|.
TGCGCCAGCAGCTTGGGTTCGGCGAACACCGGGGAGCTGTTTTTT
CASSLGSANTGELFF
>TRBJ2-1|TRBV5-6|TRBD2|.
TGTGCCAGCAGCCCGGGGGAACTAGCGGGGAGGGGCAATGAGCAGTTCTTC
CASSPGELAGRGNEQFF
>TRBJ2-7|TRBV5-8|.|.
TGTGCCAGCAGCTTGATGATGAACGAGCAGTACTTC
CASSLMMNEQYF
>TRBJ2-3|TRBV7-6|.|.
TGTGCCAGCAGCTTATTTAGGTACCGCGAACCAACAGATACGCAGTATTTT
CASSLFRYREPTDTQYF
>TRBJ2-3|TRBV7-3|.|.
TGTGCCAGCAGCTTAAGCGGGGGCACAGATACGCAGTATTTT
CASSLSGGTDTQYF
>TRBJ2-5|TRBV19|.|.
TGTGCCAGTAGTATCAGAGGGTGGTCCGAAGAGACCCAGTACTTC
CASSIRGWSEETQYF
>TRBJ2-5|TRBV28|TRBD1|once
TGTGCCAGCTTAGGCCGGGACAGGGACCAAGAGACCCAGTACTTC
CASLGRDRDQETQYF
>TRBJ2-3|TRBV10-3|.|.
TGTGCCATCAGTGCCTCGGTTGGAGATACGCAGTATTTT
CAISASVGDTQYF
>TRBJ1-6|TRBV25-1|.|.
TGTGCCAGCAGAGGCTCAAATTCACCCCTCCACTTT
CASRGSNSPLHF
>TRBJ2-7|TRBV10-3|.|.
TGTGCCATCAGTGTGTCAGGGCAGGGTAGGTACGAGCAGCACTTC
CAISVSGQGRYEQHF
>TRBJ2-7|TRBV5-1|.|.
TGCGCCAGCAGCTTGGGGGTGGCCTACGAGCAGTACTTC
CASSLGVAYEQYF
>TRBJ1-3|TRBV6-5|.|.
TGTGCCAGCAGTTTGGGACCTGGAAACACCATATATTTT
CASSLGPGNTIYF
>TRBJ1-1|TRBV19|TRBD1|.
TGTGCCAGTAGTAATGGACAGGTAATGAACACTGAAGCTTTCTTT
CASSNGQVMNTEAFF
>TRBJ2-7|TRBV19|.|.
TGTGCCAGTAGTATCGTCCACAGGGGGGGCTACGAGCAGTACTTC
CASSIVHRGGYEQYF
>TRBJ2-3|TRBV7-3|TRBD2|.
TGTGCCAGCAGCTTATTCCCCGGGACTAGCGGGAGCGGAGATACGCAGTATTTT
CASSLFPGTSGSGDTQYF
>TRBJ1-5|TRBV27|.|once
TGTGCCAGCAGTCCAGGGAAATATAGCAATCAGCCCCAGCATTTT
CASSPGKYSNQPQHF
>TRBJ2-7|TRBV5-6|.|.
TGTGCCAGCAGCCGCAGGGGTATCTACGAGCAGTACTTC
CASSRRGIYEQYF
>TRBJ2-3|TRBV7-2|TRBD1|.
TGTGCCAGCAGTTTTTCGGACAGGGGGAGAACAGATACGCAGTATTTT
CASSFSDRGRTDTQYF
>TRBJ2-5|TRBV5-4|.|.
TGTGCCAGCAGCTTAAGGCGAAACGGAGAGACCCAGTACTTC
CASSLRRNGETQYF
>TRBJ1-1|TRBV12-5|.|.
TGTGCTAGTTCCGACCGAAACACTGAAGCTTTCTTT
CASSDRNTEAFF
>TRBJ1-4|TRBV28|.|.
TGTGCCAGCAGTTTCTTCGGAGGAAAACTGTTTTTT
CASSFFGGKLFF
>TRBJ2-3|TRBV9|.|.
TGTGCCAGCAGCGTACCGAGGGTGACTAGCACAGATACGCAGTATTTT
CASSVPRVTSTDTQYF
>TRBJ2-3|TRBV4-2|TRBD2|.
TGTGCCAGCAGCCAAGTTAGCGGGGGGGGCACAGATACGCAGTATTTT
CASSQVSGGGTDTQYF
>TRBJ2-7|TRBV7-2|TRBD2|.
TGTGCCAGCAACGAACGCGGGGGGGCTTACGAGCAGTACTTC
CASNERGGAYEQYF
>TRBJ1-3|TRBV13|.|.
TGTGCCAGCAGCTTAGGGGATGTGGGTTCAGGAAACACCATATATTTT
CASSLGDVGSGNTIYF
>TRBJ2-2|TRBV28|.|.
TGTGCCAGCAGTTTAGGGACCCTAGACACCGGGGAGCTGTTTTTT
CASSLGTLDTGELFF
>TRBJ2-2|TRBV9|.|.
TGTGCCAGCAGCGCAAGTAGCTCCGGGGAGCTGTTTTTT
CASSASSSGELFF
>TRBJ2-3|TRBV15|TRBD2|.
TGTGCCACCAGCAGGGACCGGACTAGCGGGAGAGATACGCAGTATTTT
CATSRDRTSGRDTQYF
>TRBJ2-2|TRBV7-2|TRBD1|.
TGTGCCAGCAGCTCCAGGGGGCCAAACACCGGGGAGCTGTTTTTT
CASSSRGPNTGELFF
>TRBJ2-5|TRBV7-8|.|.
TGTGCCAGCAGCCGAGGGGGCCAAGAGACCCAGTACTTC
CASSRGGQETQYF
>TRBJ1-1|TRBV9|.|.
TGTGCCAGCAGCCCCCGACAGCCGGGAGCCACTGAAGCTTTCTTT
CASSPRQPGATEAFF
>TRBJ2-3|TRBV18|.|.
TGTGCCAGCTCACCTAGCGCGAGCACAGATACGCAGTATTTT
CASSPSASTDTQYF
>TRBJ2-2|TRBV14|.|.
TGTGCCAGCAGCCAAGCGACCACCGGGGAGCTGTTTTTT
CASSQATTGELFF